The subject of this entry is one TCR beta chain. CDR1 is SGDLS and CDR2 is YYNGEE in the germline V gene. V dropped 0 bases and J dropped 2 bases, with 12 bases sitting between them. The CDR3 is made up of 15 amino acids. The data stem from a study of T cell changes during pregnancy in multiple sclerosis. Sequenced by immunoSEQ multiplex PCR; TCRdb stores in-frame clones only, minus some. Here the sample spans 90,000 to 120,000 clones, 94% being singletons. This specimen consisted of peripheral blood, obtained before pregnancy. The J gene is TRBJ2-7, the V gene TRBV9, with a tentative D call TRBD2 (5 bases). This TCR came from a female donor with multiple sclerosis, enrolled in a pregnancy study. The DNA of the CDR3 is TGTGCCAGCAGCGTAGGGGCAGCGGAGACCTACGAGCAGTACTTC. Protein product: CASSVGAAETYEQYF.